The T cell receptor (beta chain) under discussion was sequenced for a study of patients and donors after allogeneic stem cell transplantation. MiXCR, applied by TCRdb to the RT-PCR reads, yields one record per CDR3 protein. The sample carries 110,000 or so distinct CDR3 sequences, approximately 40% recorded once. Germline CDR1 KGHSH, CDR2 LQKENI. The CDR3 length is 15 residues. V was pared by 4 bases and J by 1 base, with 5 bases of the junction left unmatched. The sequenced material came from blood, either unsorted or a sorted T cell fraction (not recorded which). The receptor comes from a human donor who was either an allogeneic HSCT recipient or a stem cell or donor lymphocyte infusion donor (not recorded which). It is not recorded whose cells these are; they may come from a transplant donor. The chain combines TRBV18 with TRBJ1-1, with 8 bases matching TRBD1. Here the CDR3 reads CASSRKGQENTEAFF. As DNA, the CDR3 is TGTGCCAGCTCACGGAAGGGACAGGAGAACACTGAAGCTTTCTTT.